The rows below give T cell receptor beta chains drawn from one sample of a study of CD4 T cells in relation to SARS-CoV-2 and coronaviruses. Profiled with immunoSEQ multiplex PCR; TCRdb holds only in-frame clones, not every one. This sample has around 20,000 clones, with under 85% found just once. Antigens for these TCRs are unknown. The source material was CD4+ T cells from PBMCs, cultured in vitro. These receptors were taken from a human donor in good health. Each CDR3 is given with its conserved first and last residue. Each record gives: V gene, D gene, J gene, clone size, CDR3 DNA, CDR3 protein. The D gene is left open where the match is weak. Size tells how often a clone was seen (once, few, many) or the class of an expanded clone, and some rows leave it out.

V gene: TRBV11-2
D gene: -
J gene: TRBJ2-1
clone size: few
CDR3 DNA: TGTGCCAGCAGCGCGGGACAAAGCTCCTACAATGAGCAGTTCTTC
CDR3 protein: CASSAGQSSYNEQFF

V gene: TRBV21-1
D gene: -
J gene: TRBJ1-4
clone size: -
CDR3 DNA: TGTGCCAGCAGCAAAGCGACGGGGTCCCGCTCTAATGAAAAACTGTTTTTT
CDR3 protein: CASSKATGSRSNEKLFF

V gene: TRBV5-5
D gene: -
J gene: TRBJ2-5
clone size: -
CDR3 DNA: TGTGCCAGCAGCTTGGGCAGCATCCAAGAGACCCAGTACTTC
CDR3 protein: CASSLGSIQETQYF

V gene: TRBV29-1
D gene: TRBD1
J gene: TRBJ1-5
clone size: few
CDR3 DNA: TGCAGCGTTGAAGAAACAGGGGGCAGCAATCAGCCCCAGCATTTT
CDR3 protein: CSVEETGGSNQPQHF

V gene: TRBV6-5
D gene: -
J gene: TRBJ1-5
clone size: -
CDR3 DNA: TGTGCCAGCAGCGAGGGCAGGCGGCAGCCCCAGCATTTT
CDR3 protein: CASSEGRRQPQHF

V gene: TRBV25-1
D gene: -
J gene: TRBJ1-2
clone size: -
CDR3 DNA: TGTGCCAGCAGCGCCGGGACAAGGTATGGCTACACCTTC
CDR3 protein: CASSAGTRYGYTF

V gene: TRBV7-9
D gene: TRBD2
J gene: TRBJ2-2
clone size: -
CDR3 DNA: TGTGCCAGCAGCGGGACTAGCGACACCGGGGAGCTGTTTTTT
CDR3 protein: CASSGTSDTGELFF

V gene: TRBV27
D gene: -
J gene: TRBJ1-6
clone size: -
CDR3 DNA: TGTGCCAGCCGACGGGAGGAAGATAATTCACCCCTCCACTTT
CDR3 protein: CASRREEDNSPLHF

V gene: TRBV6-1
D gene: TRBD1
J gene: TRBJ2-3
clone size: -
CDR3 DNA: TGTGCCAGCAGTGAGGGCAGGGGGAGCACAGATACGCAGTATTTT
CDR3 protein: CASSEGRGSTDTQYF

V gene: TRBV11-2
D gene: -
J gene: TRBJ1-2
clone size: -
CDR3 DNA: TGTGCCAGCAGCCCCGGACAGAACTATGGCTACACCTTC
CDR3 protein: CASSPGQNYGYTF

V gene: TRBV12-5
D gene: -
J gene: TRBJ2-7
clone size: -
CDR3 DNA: TGTGCTAGTGGCTATAATCAGGGTGAGGGGTACTTC
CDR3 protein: CASGYNQGEGYF

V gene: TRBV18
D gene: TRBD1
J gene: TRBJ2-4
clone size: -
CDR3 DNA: TGTGCCAGCTCCCGGGACAGCAAAAACATTCAGTACTTC
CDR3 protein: CASSRDSKNIQYF

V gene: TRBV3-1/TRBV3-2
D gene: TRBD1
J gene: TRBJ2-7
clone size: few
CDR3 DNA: TGTGCCAGCAGTACTACCGGGACAGGGGATTACGAGCAGTACTTC
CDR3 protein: CASSTTGTGDYEQYF

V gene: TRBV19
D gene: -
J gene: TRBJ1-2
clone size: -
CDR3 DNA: TGTGCCAGTAGTATTTTTGACCGACGCTATGGCTACACCTTC
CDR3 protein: CASSIFDRRYGYTF

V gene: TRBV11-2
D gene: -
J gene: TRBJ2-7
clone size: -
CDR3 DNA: TGTGCCAGCAGCCAAAACACCGGTACCTACGAGCAGTACTTC
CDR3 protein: CASSQNTGTYEQYF

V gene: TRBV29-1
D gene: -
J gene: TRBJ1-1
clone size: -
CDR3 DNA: TGCAGCGTTGGAATGAGGCAGTTGAACACTGAAGCTTTCTTT
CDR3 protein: CSVGMRQLNTEAFF

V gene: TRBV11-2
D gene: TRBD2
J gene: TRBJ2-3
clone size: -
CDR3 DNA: TGTGCCAGCAGCTCGCTGAGCGGGAGGGAGACAGATACGCAGTATTTT
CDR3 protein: CASSSLSGRETDTQYF

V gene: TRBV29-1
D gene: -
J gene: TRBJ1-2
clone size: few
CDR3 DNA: TGCAGCGTTGATGACTATGGCTACACCTTC
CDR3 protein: CSVDDYGYTF

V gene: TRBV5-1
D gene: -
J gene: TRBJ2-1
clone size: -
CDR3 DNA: TGCGCCAGCAGCTTGGGACCAGGGGGGACAAATGAGCAGTTCTTC
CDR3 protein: CASSLGPGGTNEQFF

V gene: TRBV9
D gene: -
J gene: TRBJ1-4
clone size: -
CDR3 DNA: TGTGCCAGCAGCGTAGTCCCGGGGCTGAGTAATGAAAAACTGTTTTTT
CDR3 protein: CASSVVPGLSNEKLFF

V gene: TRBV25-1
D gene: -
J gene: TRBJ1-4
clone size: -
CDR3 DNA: TGTGCCAGCAGTGATTTCAGGGACCCTAATGAAAAACTGTTTTTT
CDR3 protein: CASSDFRDPNEKLFF

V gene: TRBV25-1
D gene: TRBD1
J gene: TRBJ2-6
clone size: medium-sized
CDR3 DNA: TGTGCCAGCAGTGCCACAGGGGACTCTGGGGCCAACGTCCTGACTTTC
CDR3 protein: CASSATGDSGANVLTF

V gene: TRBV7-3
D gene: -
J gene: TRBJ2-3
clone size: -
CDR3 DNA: TGTGCCAGCAGCTTACAGGGGCCAGATACGCAGTATTTT
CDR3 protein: CASSLQGPDTQYF

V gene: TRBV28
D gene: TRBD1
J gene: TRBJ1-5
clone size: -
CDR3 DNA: TGTGCCAGCAGTTTGGGGGACAGGGTTCAGCCCCAGCATTTT
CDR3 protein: CASSLGDRVQPQHF

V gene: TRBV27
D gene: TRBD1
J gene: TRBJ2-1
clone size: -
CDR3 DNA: TGTGCCAGCAGATATACAGGGGATCAGGGCGGGTATGAGCAGTTCTTC
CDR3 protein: CASRYTGDQGGYEQFF

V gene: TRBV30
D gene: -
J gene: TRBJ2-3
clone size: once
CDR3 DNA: TGTGCCTGGACGACAGGAATCACAGATACGCAGTATTTT
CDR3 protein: CAWTTGITDTQYF

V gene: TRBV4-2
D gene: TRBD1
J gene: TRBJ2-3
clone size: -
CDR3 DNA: TGTGCCAGCAGCCAAGCGACAGGGGGCGCAGATACGCAGTATTTT
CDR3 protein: CASSQATGGADTQYF

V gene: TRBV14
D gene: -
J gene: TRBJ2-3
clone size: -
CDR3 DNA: TGTGCCAGCAGCCAGACCATAGTGACAGATACGCAGTATTTT
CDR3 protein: CASSQTIVTDTQYF

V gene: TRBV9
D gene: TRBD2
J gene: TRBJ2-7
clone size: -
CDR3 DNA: TGTGCCAGCAGCGCCCGGCCTAGCGGCCCCTACGAGCAGTACTTC
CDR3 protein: CASSARPSGPYEQYF

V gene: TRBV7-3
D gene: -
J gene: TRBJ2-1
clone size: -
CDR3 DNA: TGTGCCAGCAGCTTACTTAGCGGTAGCTCCTACAATGAGCAGTTCTTC
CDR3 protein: CASSLLSGSSYNEQFF

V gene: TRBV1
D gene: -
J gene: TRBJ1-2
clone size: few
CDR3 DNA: TGCACCAGCAGCCCAACAGGCATGTGCGTGGGGAGTGGCTACACCTTC
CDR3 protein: CTSSPTGMCVGSGYTF

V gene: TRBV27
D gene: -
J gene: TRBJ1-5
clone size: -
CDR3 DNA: TGTGCCAGCAGTCTAAGGGCGGGACTGGCGAGCAATCAGCCCCAGCATTTT
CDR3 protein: CASSLRAGLASNQPQHF

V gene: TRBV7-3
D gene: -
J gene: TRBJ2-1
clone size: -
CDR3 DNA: TGTGCCAGCAGCCCGAGGGGGGACAGTCTAAACAATGAGCAGTTCTTC
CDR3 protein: CASSPRGDSLNNEQFF

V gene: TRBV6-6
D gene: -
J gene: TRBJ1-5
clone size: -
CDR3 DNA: TGTGCCAGCAGTTACTCGTTACGCGGTCAGCCCCAGCATTTT
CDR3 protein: CASSYSLRGQPQHF

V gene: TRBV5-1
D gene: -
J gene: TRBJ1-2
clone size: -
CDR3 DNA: TGCGCCAGCAGCTTGGACAATAACTATGGCTACACCTTC
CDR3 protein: CASSLDNNYGYTF

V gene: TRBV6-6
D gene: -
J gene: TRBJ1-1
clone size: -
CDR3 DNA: TGTGCCAGCAGTTACCGGGGGAACACTGAAGCTTTCTTT
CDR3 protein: CASSYRGNTEAFF

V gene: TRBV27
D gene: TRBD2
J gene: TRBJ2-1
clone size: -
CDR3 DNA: TGTGCCAGCAATTTAGGAGGGAATCAGCGGGGGGCCTACAATGAGCAGTTCTTC
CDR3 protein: CASNLGGNQRGAYNEQFF

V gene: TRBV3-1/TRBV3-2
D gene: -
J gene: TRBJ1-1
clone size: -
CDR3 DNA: TGTGCCAGCAGACAAGGTGGGGGGGTGTTGGTGACTGAAGCTTTCTTT
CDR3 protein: CASRQGGGVLVTEAFF

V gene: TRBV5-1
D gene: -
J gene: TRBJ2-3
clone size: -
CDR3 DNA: TGCGCCAGCAGCTGGCGCCCCGAACAGGAGACCAGGATTGATACGCAGTATTTT
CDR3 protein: CASSWRPEQETRIDTQYF

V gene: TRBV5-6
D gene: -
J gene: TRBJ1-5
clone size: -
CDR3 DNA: TGTGCCAGCAGCTTGACGGGTGGGGGCAATCAGCCCCAGCATTTT
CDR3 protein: CASSLTGGGNQPQHF

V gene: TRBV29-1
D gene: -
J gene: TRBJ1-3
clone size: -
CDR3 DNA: TGCAGCGTTGAATGGGGGGGCTCTGGAAACACCATATATTTT
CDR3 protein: CSVEWGGSGNTIYF

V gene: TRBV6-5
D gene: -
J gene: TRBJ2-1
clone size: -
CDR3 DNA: TGTGCCAGCAGTTCAACTTCAAGGAATGAGCAGTTCTTC
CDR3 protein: CASSSTSRNEQFF